This T cell receptor beta chain comes out of a study of blood T cell repertoires in COVID-19. This CDR3 has 16 amino acids. J lost 6 bases, V lost 0 bases, and 9 bases had no gene match. The germline V gene encodes CDR1 KGHSH and CDR2 LQKENI. TCRdb's copy holds only in-frame clones and misses some; the assay was immunoSEQ multiplex PCR. The table includes over 150,000 clones, 70% to 80% detected once. Sequencing was carried out using peripheral blood. The sequence was obtained from a man aged 55 to 70 with acute or convalescent COVID-19. The V call is TRBV18, the J call TRBJ1-1, with 8 bases aligning to TRBD1. Written as DNA, the CDR3 is TGTGCCAGCTCACCACCTAGGACAGGGCGAAACGCTGAAGCTTTCTTT. Amino acid sequence: CASSPPRTGRNAEAFF. Combining the CDR3 with reference TRBV18 and TRBJ1-1 gives the whole variable domain NAGVMQNPRHLVRRRGQEARLRCSPMKGHSHVYWYRQLPEEGLKFMVYLQKENIIDESGMPKERFSAEFPKEGPSILRIQQVVRGDSAAYFCASSPPRTGRNAEAFFGQGTRLTVV.